Included here is one T cell receptor beta chain sequence, with context. These data are taken from a study of cytomegalovirus exposure and HLA in healthy donors. In the PCR, 60 Vbeta and 13 Jbeta primers were used. Sequencing was performed with immunoSEQ multiplex PCR; in TCRdb, only in-frame clones are kept and a portion is missing. The sample features 100,000 to 150,000 clones, with around 1.6% in its top ten. This TCR was recovered from a woman aged 40 to 55 in good health and CMV-seropositive. The specimen was PBMCs.

The CDR3 here is CASSVGGGPTYEQYF. CDR3 nucleotide sequence: TGTGCCAGCAGTGTGGGAGGGGGGCCCACCTACGAGCAGTACTTC. The chain joins TRBV6-1 to TRBJ2-7; D may be TRBD2 (7 bases). The CDR3 has 15 amino acids. V was clipped by 4 bases and J by 2 bases, with 15 bases between them. Germline assignment: CDR1 MNHNS and CDR2 SASEGT.